This entry is about one TCR beta chain. Its antigen is still unknown. Study-wide points: The larger cohort examined one V-J beta rearrangement, not whole repertoires.

The V gene end was trimmed by 5 bases and the J gene end by 8 bases; junction bases not matched to a gene: 9. This CDR3 region has 15 residues. The germline V gene has CDR1 MNHEY and CDR2 SVGAGI. Via MiXCR, TCRdb re-called the 5' RACE reads, giving one row per CDR3 protein. The sample lists around 52,000 distinct CDR3 sequences, roughly 28% occurring once. The material sequenced was tumor-infiltrating memory CD4+ T cells sorted from the breast tumor. Subset described: memory CD4+ T cells, CD4+CD45RO+CD25-. The sequence came from a female donor with breast cancer. V gene TRBV6-5 combines with J gene TRBJ1-2, with TRBD1 matching 12 bases. CDR3 in amino acids: CASSAGTGGAQGYTF. The DNA of the CDR3 is TGTGCCAGCAGTGCCGGGACAGGGGGCGCGCAAGGCTACACCTTC.